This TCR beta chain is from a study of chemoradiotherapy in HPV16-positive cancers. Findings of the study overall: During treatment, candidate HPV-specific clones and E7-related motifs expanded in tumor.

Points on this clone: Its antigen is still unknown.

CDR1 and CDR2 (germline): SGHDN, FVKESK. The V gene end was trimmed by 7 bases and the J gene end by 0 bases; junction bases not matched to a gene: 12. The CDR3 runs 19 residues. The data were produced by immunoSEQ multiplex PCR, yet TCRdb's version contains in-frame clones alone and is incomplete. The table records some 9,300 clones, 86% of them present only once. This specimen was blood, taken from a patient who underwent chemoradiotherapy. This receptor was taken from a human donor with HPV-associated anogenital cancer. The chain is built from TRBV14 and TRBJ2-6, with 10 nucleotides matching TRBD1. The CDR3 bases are TGTGCCAGCAAATTAACCGGGACAGGGGTTTTCTCTGGGGCCAACGTCCTGACTTTC. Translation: CASKLTGTGVFSGANVLTF.